The entry below describes one TCR beta chain. The clone's antigen remains unknown. Per-nucleotide qualities are absent, and no much larger clonotype sits a single base away. The data belong to a study of response to subunit inactivated influenza vaccine (dated by TCRdb to 2016 to 2019). Broadly, across the study: Deep quantitative T cell receptor repertoire profiling was used in the study to track responses to a trivalent subunit inactivated influenza vaccine.

The library was prepared using RT-PCR. The sample was run on an Illumina HiSeq 2500. TCRdb itself trimmed the public reads at Q25 with fastp, ran MiXCR and retained productive beta chains. Entries that share a CDR3 protein sequence are merged under the most common genes and DNA. Recorded for this sample are about 190,000 distinct CDR3 sequences; about 15% of them occurred a single time. The ten top clones hold roughly 25% of the sample. The CDR3 runs 17 residues from the cysteine to the phenylalanine. Only the CDR3 DNA is retained, 51 bases long and in frame from the first base. Trimming removed 3 bases from V and 3 bases from J; the gene matches leave 12 bases unexplained. The germline V gene encodes CDR1 SGHDT and CDR2 YYEEEE. The paper as a whole reports these results and caveats: It was suggested by the authors that each seasonal influenza vaccination may recruit only a limited number of new T cells.

Source: CD8+ T cells sorted from PBMCs, taken more than 4 days after vaccination. The sequence derives from a man aged 50-60 years who received an inactivated influenza vaccine. Donor details come from another sample of the same person, matched by shared clones. The sequence links TRBV5-6 to TRBJ2-7; a stretch of 10 junction bases matches TRBD1. The CDR3 has the sequence CASSSLTGTGVNYEQYF. At the DNA level, the sequence is TGTGCCAGCAGCTCGCTGACCGGGACAGGGGTAAACTACGAGCAGTACTTC.